The clone carrying this TCR beta chain was detected a few times. No antigen is known for it. With 5 bases removed from V and 5 bases from J, the gap between germline ends came to 13 bases. Germline V gene data show CDR1 as SGHTA and CDR2 as FQGTGA. The CDR3 is 14 amino acids. This sample was included in a study of T cells in Graves' hyperthyroidism and ophthalmopathy. Amplification of TCR beta CDR3 regions used RNA as the template. Initially, a first-round RT-PCR of the TCR CDR3 employed the HTBI primer set. MiXCR was run by TCRdb on the multiplex PCR reads, yielding one entry per CDR3 protein. The sample shows about 640,000 distinct CDR3 sequences, about 14% of them seen only once. Findings of the study overall: In the blood, most expanded thyroid clonotypes above 0.001 appeared as well.

J is TRBJ2-1 and V is TRBV7-3, with no clear D. The TCR comes from a woman aged 45-65 years with Graves' ophthalmopathy. What was sequenced was blood. CDR3 loop: CASSPRLGNNEQFF. CDR3 bases: TGTGCCAGCAGCCCAAGGTTGGGTAACAATGAGCAGTTCTTC. The complete variable domain, with remaining parts taken from reference TRBV7-3 and TRBJ2-1, reads GAGVSQTPSNKVTEKGKYVELRCDPISGHTALYWYRQSLGQGPEFLIYFQGTGAADDSGLPNDRFFAVRPEGSVSTLKIQRTERGDSAVYLCASSPRLGNNEQFFGPGTRLTVL.